The 5 T cell receptor beta chains in this list originate from one sample, sequenced in a study of cytotoxic CD8 clonotypes in ibrutinib-treated CLL. Clones were read by immunoSEQ multiplex PCR, and TCRdb kept only the in-frame ones, dropping some. The table lists roughly 70,000 clones, about nine tenths of them singletons. The source material was PBMCs, sampled after 12 months of ibrutinib treatment. Receptors originate from a human donor with chronic lymphocytic leukemia.

V is TRBV30 and J is TRBJ1-3; 8 bases align to TRBD1. Trimming removed 6 bases from V and 4 bases from J; junction bases left unmatched: 5. CDR3 length equals 13 residues. From germline, CDR1 is GTSNPN and CDR2 SVGIG (reference sequence). CDR3 coding DNA: TGTGCCTGCAGGACAGGGTCAGGAAACACCATATATTTT. Translated: CACRTGSGNTIYF.

This chain links TRBV4-1 with TRBJ2-3; 11 bases map to TRBD2. The germline CDR1 and CDR2 sequences are MGHRA and YSYEKL. The CDR3 has 16 residues. Germline trimming cut 2 bases from V and 2 bases from J; bases unmatched to any gene: 3. The DNA of the CDR3 is TGCGCCAGCAGCCAATATAGCGGGAGGGACACAGATACGCAGTATTTT. It yields the protein CASSQYSGRDTDTQYF.

The chain links TRBV6-5 to TRBJ2-1; TRBD2 matches at 14 bases. V lost 6 bases to trimming and J lost 9 bases; unmatched junction nucleotides: 4. There are 14 residues in the CDR3. The germline V gene encodes CDR1 MNHEY and CDR2 SVGAGI. The CDR3 loop is CASSGTSGSVEQFF. DNA of the CDR3: TGTGCCAGCAGCGGGACTAGCGGGAGTGTTGAGCAGTTCTTC.

The genes are TRBV7-2 and TRBJ1-1; D remains ambiguous. The germline V gene has CDR1 SGHTA and CDR2 FQGNSA. The CDR3 is made up of 13 amino acids. V dropped 1 base and J dropped 4 bases, with 7 bases sitting between them. The CDR3 spells CASSLGTGTEAFF. The CDR3 DNA follows: TGTGCCAGCAGCTTAGGAACGGGCACTGAAGCTTTCTTT. Combining the CDR3 with reference TRBV7-2 and TRBJ1-1 gives the whole variable domain GAGVSQSPSNKVTEKGKDVELRCDPISGHTALYWYRQSLGQGLEFLIYFQGNSAPDKSGLPSDRFSAERTGGSVSTLTIQRTQQEDSAVYLCASSLGTGTEAFFGQGTRLTVV.

This clone was detected only a few times. This chain connects TRBV6-5 to TRBJ2-7; weak D call: TRBD2 (5 bases). The CDR3 is made up of 13 amino acids. Per germline, CDR1 MNHEY and CDR2 SVGAGI. Deletions cut 2 bases from V and 3 bases from J, with 8 bases between. Here the CDR3 DNA reads TGTGCCAGCAGTTACAGGAGCGGCTACGAGCAGTACTTC. Protein product: CASSYRSGYEQYF.